This TCR beta chain came from a study of blood T cell repertoires in COVID-19. In the study overall: The United States, Italy and Spain were the sources of the acute and convalescent COVID-19 samples. PBMCs, B-cell-depleted T cells, or T cells provided the cDNA or gDNA that made up the material.

Authors' analysis steps: Reference gene primer amplification in the assay estimated nucleated cell counts. Assay used: immunoSEQ multiplex PCR; TCRdb lists only in-frame clones, some missing. That table gives V, J and clone size, and the DNA gave D and trimming. The sample includes 200,000 to 250,000 clones, roughly 84% of them seen just once. The clonotype comes from a man aged 50 to 60 with active or convalescent COVID-19. The sample taken for sequencing was peripheral blood.

The CDR3 loop reads CASSVGSSSYEQYF. In DNA form, the CDR3 reads TGTGCCAGCAGCGTTGGTAGCTCCTCCTACGAGCAGTACTTC. The rearrangement joins TRBV9 to TRBJ2-7; no reliable D call. CDR1 is SGDLS and CDR2 is YYNGEE in the germline V gene. This CDR3 is built from 14 residues. V lost 2 bases, J lost 0 bases, and 9 bases lay in between.